A single sample gave rise to the 25 T cell receptor beta chains below, sequenced in a study of Tregs in tolerant kidney transplant recipients. No antigen has been identified for these receptors. Only in-frame clones appear in the TCRdb table, and some are missing; sequencing was by immunoSEQ multiplex PCR. The sample includes about 31,000 clones, 70% to 85% of them seen just once. Material for sequencing was Tregs from blood cultured with allogeneic cells. The receptors stem from a human donor in good health.

V and J are TRBV20-1 and TRBJ2-1; D gene ambiguous. This CDR3 comprises 11 residues. The V end lost 5 bases, the J end lost 6 bases, and 8 bases lay between the germline ends. The germline V gene has CDR1 DFQATT and CDR2 SNEGSKA (reference sequence). The DNA of the CDR3 is TGCAGTGCTGGGTTCCTCAATGAGCAGTTCTTC. As protein: CSAGFLNEQFF.

This clone was recorded once. This sequence joins TRBV5-6 and TRBJ2-5; D possibly corresponds to TRBD2 (5 bases). V dropped 0 bases and J dropped 0 bases, with 6 bases sitting between them. CDR3 length: 14 residues. CDR1 SGHDT and CDR2 YYEEEE come from the germline V gene. The CDR3 DNA sequence: TGTGCCAGCAGCTTGGGAGGGTACCAAGAGACCCAGTACTTC. It encodes CASSLGGYQETQYF.

This chain links TRBV7-9 with TRBJ2-2, with 12 bases aligning to TRBD1. Germline CDR1 SEHNR, CDR2 FQNEAQ (reference sequence). The CDR3 sequence is 14 residues long. With V trimmed by 8 bases and J by 4 bases, 2 bases remained unmatched. This CDR3 is CASRGQGATGELFF. CDR3 in DNA: TGTGCCAGCCGGGGACAGGGGGCCACCGGGGAGCTGTTTTTT.

V and J are TRBV2 and TRBJ2-4; maybe TRBD2 (5 bases). V was pared by 4 bases and J by 0 bases, with 10 bases between. This CDR3 has 15 residues. Germline V CDR1 and CDR2: SNHLY, FYNNEI. The CDR3 sequence: CASSVPGIAKNIQYF. The CDR3 bases are TGTGCCAGCAGTGTTCCGGGGATAGCCAAAAACATTCAGTACTTC.

The chain recombines TRBV18 with TRBJ2-7; D is possibly TRBD2 (6 bases). The CDR3 consists of 15 residues. Germline V lookup: CDR1 KGHSH, CDR2 LQKENI. Trimming shortened V by 2 bases and J by 2 bases, and 13 bases separated the two germline ends. The CDR3 DNA reads TGTGCCAGCTCACCAGGCGGGAACCCCCCCTACGAGCAGTACTTC. It codes for CASSPGGNPPYEQYF.

The J gene is TRBJ1-5, the V gene TRBV28; the D gene is possibly TRBD1 (6 bases). Trimming pared 7 bases from V and 5 bases from J, leaving 18 bases between. Germline V gene lookup returns CDR1 MDHEN and CDR2 SYDVKM. The CDR3 has 15 amino acids. This CDR3 is CASNNWGPSDQPQHF. The CDR3, as DNA: TGTGCCAGCAACAACTGGGGGCCCTCGGATCAGCCCCAGCATTTT.

CDR3 amino acids: CASIGRGPYGYTF. In nucleotides, the CDR3 is TGTGCCAGTATTGGCAGGGGGCCCTATGGCTACACCTTC. The chain recombines TRBV19 with TRBJ1-2; 8 nucleotides align to TRBD1. Unmatched junction bases numbered 5, after V lost 7 bases and J lost 4 bases. This CDR3 spans 13 amino acids. Germline assignment: CDR1 LNHDA and CDR2 SQIVND (reference sequence). The full variable domain, in which reference TRBV19 and TRBJ1-2 provide the parts outside the CDR3, is DGGITQSPKYLFRKEGQNVTLSCEQNLNHDAMYWYRQDPGQGLRLIYYSQIVNDFQKGDIAEGYSVSREKKESFPLTVTSAQKNPTAFYLCASIGRGPYGYTFGSGTRLTVV.

The V and J genes are TRBV29-1 and TRBJ1-1, with a tentative D call TRBD1 (5 bases). The germline V and J ends were trimmed by 4 bases and 3 bases, with 12 bases remaining between them. The length of the CDR3 is 13 residues. CDR1 and CDR2 (germline): SQVTM, ANQGSEA. The CDR3 loop reads CSVGSPGHTEAFF. The CDR3, as DNA: TGCAGCGTTGGTTCGCCAGGGCACACTGAAGCTTTCTTT. Looking up the rest from reference TRBV29-1 and TRBJ1-1 gives the full variable domain: SAVISQKPSRDICQRGTSLTIQCQVDSQVTMMFWYRQQPGQSLTLIATANQGSEATYESGFVIDKFPISRPNLTFSTLTVSNMSPEDSSIYLCSVGSPGHTEAFFGQGTRLTVV.

In DNA form, the CDR3 reads TGTGCAAGTCGCGCACTCCTCCAAGAGGGGCATGAGCAGTTCTTC. Its translation is CASRALLQEGHEQFF. This chain uses TRBV12-2 with TRBJ2-1. TRBV12-2 has pseudogene status. The CDR3 contains 15 residues.

CDR3 sequence (DNA): TGTGCCAGCTCGGGCCTAGACAGGAACACTGAAGCTTTCTTT. Protein sequence: CASSGLDRNTEAFF. J is TRBJ1-1 and V is TRBV18, with D tentatively TRBD1 (5 bases). The germline V gene encodes CDR1 KGHSH and CDR2 LQKENI. V dropped 6 bases and J dropped 1 base, with 12 bases sitting between them. The CDR3 has 14 residues.

In this sample, this clone is medium-sized. This sequence joins TRBV19 and TRBJ1-1; D is possibly TRBD1 (6 bases). The germline V gene encodes CDR1 LNHDA and CDR2 SQIVND (reference sequence). V was cut by 10 bases and J by 5 bases, with 17 bases left in between. The CDR3 has 13 amino acids. CDR3 residues: CATKGGAWTEAFF. CDR3 bases: TGTGCCACTAAGGGGGGCGCGTGGACTGAAGCTTTCTTT.

CDR3 sequence reads: CAWKLRTGEGYGYTF. DNA for the CDR3: TGTGCCTGGAAACTAAGGACAGGGGAGGGATATGGCTACACCTTC. The gene calls are TRBV30 and TRBJ1-2; 9 nucleotides align to TRBD1. The CDR3 covers 15 residues. Germline loops: CDR1 GTSNPN, CDR2 SVGIG (reference sequence). With 4 bases clipped from V and 5 bases from J, the junction kept 11 bases outside the gene matches. The full variable domain, completed using reference TRBV30 and TRBJ1-2, is SQTIHQWPATLVQPVGSPLSLECTVEGTSNPNLYWYRQAAGRGLQLLFYSVGIGQISSEVPQNLSASRPQDRQFILSSKKLLLSDSGFYLCAWKLRTGEGYGYTFGSGTRLTVV.

A single count supports this clone. V usage is TRBV11-2 and J usage is TRBJ1-2; possible D gene TRBD1, 5 bases. The CDR3 contains 13 residues. V lost 5 bases, J lost 4 bases, and 11 bases lay in between. From germline, CDR1 is SGHAT and CDR2 FQNNGV. The CDR3 sequence: CASSLDTLYGYTF. The CDR3, as DNA: TGTGCCAGCAGCCTGGACACTCTCTATGGCTACACCTTC.

V gene TRBV7-9 combines with J gene TRBJ2-3; TRBD1 agrees at 9 bases. V shed 4 bases and J 3 bases; nucleotides not matched to a gene: 14. CDR3 length: 18 residues. Germline V gene sequence: CDR1 SEHNR, CDR2 FQNEAQ (reference sequence). CDR3 coding DNA: TGTGCCAGCAGCTCCCAGTCGGGACAGGGATTCAAGACAGATACGCAGTATTTT. Translated, it gives CASSSQSGQGFKTDTQYF.

The V call is TRBV7-6, the J call TRBJ2-7; possible D gene TRBD1, 6 bases. From germline, CDR1 is SGHVS and CDR2 FNYEAQ. The CDR3 sequence is 15 residues long. Trimming took off 3 bases at V and 3 bases at J, with 15 bases between the two ends. The CDR3 coding sequence is TGTGCCAGCAGCTTCGGTCCGGGACAAGGCTACGAGCAGTACTTC. It yields the protein CASSFGPGQGYEQYF.

This clone was observed once. V gene TRBV11-2 combines with J gene TRBJ1-6; the D is unclear. The V gene lost 3 bases and the J gene lost 6 bases, with 6 bases spanning the gap. The CDR3 runs to 13 residues. CDR1 SGHAT and CDR2 FQNNGV come from the germline V gene. CDR3 loop: CASSFQSNSPLHF. The DNA of the CDR3 is TGTGCCAGCAGCTTCCAGAGTAATTCACCCCTCCACTTT.

The chain links TRBV9 to TRBJ2-1; D gene ambiguous. The germline V gene encodes CDR1 SGDLS and CDR2 YYNGEE. Trimming removed 0 bases from V and 2 bases from J, with 12 bases in between. The CDR3 is 16 amino acids. The CDR3 sequence is CASSVGPIQAYNEQFF. CDR3 in DNA: TGTGCCAGCAGCGTAGGCCCCATACAAGCCTACAATGAGCAGTTCTTC.

This clone has just one count. The rearrangement joins TRBV6-1 to TRBJ1-5; no clear D gene. The V and J ends lost 4 bases and 2 bases respectively, with 18 bases between them. The CDR3 contains 17 residues. Germline-derived CDR1 and CDR2 are MNHNS and SASEGT. Here the CDR3 reads CASSVMGHTWGNQPQHF. The CDR3 region has the DNA TGTGCCAGCAGTGTGATGGGCCACACCTGGGGCAATCAGCCCCAGCATTTT.

Relative to its sample, this clone is medium-sized. This chain uses TRBV4-3 with TRBJ1-6; weak D call: TRBD1 (6 bases). Trimming took 4 bases from V and 9 from J, leaving 19 bases between them. Germline V gene sequence: CDR1 LGHNA, CDR2 YSLEER. The CDR3 is 16 amino acids. In nucleotides, the CDR3 is TGCGCCAGCAGCCCTACCCTACAGGGCCCGGGTTCACCCCTCCACTTT. Translation gives CASSPTLQGPGSPLHF.

The chain has TRBV6-5 and TRBJ2-7, with a tentative D call TRBD1 (6 bases). Germline V lookup: CDR1 MNHEY, CDR2 SVGAGI. The CDR3 is 15 amino acids. Trimming removed 10 bases at V and 4 bases at J, with 23 bases between. The CDR3: CANKIASQGIYEQYF. The DNA for the CDR3 is TGTGCCAACAAGATTGCGTCTCAGGGGATTTACGAGCAGTACTTC.

The gene calls are TRBV27 and TRBJ2-3; D is possibly TRBD1 (6 bases). The CDR3 is 15 amino acids. Germline loops: CDR1 MNHEY, CDR2 SMNVEV (reference sequence). V lost 8 bases and J 4 bases, leaving 19 bases between the germline ends. The DNA of the CDR3 is TGTGCCAGCTCGAGGGGGTACCTAGCACCAGATACGCAGTATTTT. Its protein product is CASSRGYLAPDTQYF.

The chain uses TRBV5-1 and TRBJ1-2, with D perhaps TRBD1 (6 bases). Germline loops: CDR1 SGHRS, CDR2 YFSETQ. CDR3 length: 13 residues. The V end lost 4 bases, the J end lost 4 bases, and 11 bases lay between the germline ends. DNA for the CDR3: TGCGCCAGCAGCATCGACAGGACCTATGGCTACACCTTC. As protein: CASSIDRTYGYTF.

J is TRBJ2-2 and V is TRBV7-9, with D unclear. CDR1 is SEHNR and CDR2 is FQNEAQ in the germline V gene (reference sequence). V lost 6 bases, J lost 1 base, and 3 bases lay in between. The CDR3 covers 12 residues. CDR3 bases: TGTGCCAGCAGTTTGAACACCGGGGAGCTGTTTTTT. Its translation is CASSLNTGELFF.

The chain uses TRBV7-2 and TRBJ2-2; no firm D call. The length of the CDR3 is 13 residues. Deletions cut 7 bases from V and 5 bases from J, with 11 bases between. Germline CDR1 is SGHTA and CDR2 is FQGNSA. As DNA, the CDR3 is TGTGCCAGCACTCGTAGTTCGACCGGGGAGCTGTTTTTT. Translating gives CASTRSSTGELFF. Variable domain in full (rest from reference TRBV7-2 and TRBJ2-2): GAGVSQSPSNKVTEKGKDVELRCDPISGHTALYWYRQSLGQGLEFLIYFQGNSAPDKSGLPSDRFSAERTGGSVSTLTIQRTQQEDSAVYLCASTRSSTGELFFGEGSRLTVL.

This rearrangement joins TRBV19 to TRBJ2-1; possible D gene TRBD1, 5 bases. V dropped 1 base and J dropped 15 bases, with 16 bases sitting between them. This CDR3 spans 13 amino acids. CDR1 LNHDA and CDR2 SQIVND come from the germline V gene (reference sequence). CDR3 region: CASSIGADRTGFF. In DNA, the CDR3 is TGTGCCAGTAGTATAGGTGCTGACAGAACGGGGTTCTTC.